The 24 T cell receptor beta chains given below trace back to one sample, sequenced in a study of blood T cell repertoires in COVID-19. Sequenced by immunoSEQ multiplex PCR; TCRdb stores in-frame clones only, minus some. The sample lists approximately 210,000 clones, more than 75% seen once, with roughly 2% in the top ten. The specimen was peripheral blood. The receptors originated from a man aged 40-49 years with active or convalescent COVID-19.

This rearrangement joins TRBV7-2 to TRBJ1-4, with a weak D call TRBD1 (5 bases). CDR3 length equals 14 residues. V was clipped by 1 base and J by 2 bases, with 5 bases between them. Per the germline V gene, CDR1 is SGHTA and CDR2 is FQGNSA. The DNA of the CDR3 is TGTGCCAGCAGCTTAGACAGGACTAATGAAAAACTGTTTTTT. Protein: CASSLDRTNEKLFF. Filled out from reference TRBV7-2 and TRBJ1-4, the complete variable domain reads GAGVSQSPSNKVTEKGKDVELRCDPISGHTALYWYRQSLGQGLEFLIYFQGNSAPDKSGLPSDRFSAERTGGSVSTLTIQRTQQEDSAVYLCASSLDRTNEKLFFGSGTQLSVL.

Concerning this clone: The same CDR3 can be traced to other DNA sequences in this sample. V and J are TRBV10-1 and TRBJ2-3, with 8 bases lining up with TRBD2. V lost 3 bases and J lost 0; bases outside the gene matches: 2. CDR1 and CDR2 (germline): WNHNN, SYGVQD (reference sequence). The CDR3 runs 15 residues. CDR3: CASSDSGGSTDTQYF. CDR3 nucleotides: TGCGCCAGCAGTGACAGCGGGGGAAGCACAGATACGCAGTATTTT.

The V call is TRBV18, the J call TRBJ1-5; unclear D gene. Germline CDR1 reads KGHSH; CDR2 reads LQKENI. This CDR3 comprises 14 residues. V was cut by 0 bases and J by 7 bases, with 10 bases left in between. The DNA of the CDR3 is TGTGCCAGCTCACCACCGAACGAGCGACAGCCCCAGCATTTT. Translating it yields CASSPPNERQPQHF.

The chain carries TRBV10-3 and TRBJ1-5; 7 positions match TRBD1. Germline CDR1 is ENHRY and CDR2 is SYGVKD. V was pared by 7 bases and J by 2 bases, with 8 bases of the junction left unmatched. The CDR3 spans 15 residues. The CDR3, as DNA: TGTGCCATCACCCTAGGGGGCGGAGGCAATCAGCCCCAGCATTTT. Its translation: CAITLGGGGNQPQHF.

The chain recombines TRBV24-1 with TRBJ1-4; D gene ambiguous. There are 16 residues in the CDR3. V lost 6 bases to trimming and J lost 3 bases, with 16 bases between them. From germline, CDR1 is KGHDR and CDR2 SFDVKD. In DNA, the CDR3 is TGTGCCACCAGTCGGATAGGAGGGCTCCCTAATGAAAAACTGTTTTTT. Translating gives CATSRIGGLPNEKLFF.

The chain carries TRBV6-2 or TRBV6-3 and TRBJ1-1, with D uncertain. Germline V lookup: CDR1 MNHEY, CDR2 SVGEGT. This CDR3 region has 13 residues. The ends were cut back, 2 bases at V and 1 base at J, with 5 bases in the middle. The DNA for the CDR3 is TGTGCCAGCAGTTACGGTAGGAACACTGAAGCTTTCTTT. This sequence encodes CASSYGRNTEAFF.

The chain combines TRBV15 with TRBJ1-5; possibly TRBD1 for D (5 bases). V lost 5 bases and J 4 bases, leaving 12 bases between the germline ends. The CDR3 extends over 14 amino acids. CDR1 is LNHNV and CDR2 is YYDKDF in the germline V gene (reference sequence). CDR3 loop: CATSPKRGNQPQHF. The DNA for the CDR3 is TGTGCCACCAGCCCAAAACGGGGGAATCAGCCCCAGCATTTT.

The chain uses TRBV11-3 and TRBJ2-2; TRBD2 agrees at 11 bases. J gave up 6 bases and V 5 bases, and 11 bases lay outside the gene matches. There are 17 residues in the CDR3. Germline V lookup: CDR1 SGHNT, CDR2 YENEEA. In DNA, the CDR3 is TGTGCCAGCAGCCGGAGCCTAGCGGGAGGCGGAGCCGGGGAGCTGTTTTTT. Protein sequence: CASSRSLAGGGAGELFF.

This clone was seen more than once but under ten times. The chain recombines TRBV3-1 (or the pseudogene TRBV3-2) with TRBJ2-3; 12 positions match TRBD1. The CDR3 sequence is 18 residues long. V trimming: 4 bases; J trimming: 4 bases; junction bases outside the gene matches: 12. Germline CDR1 and CDR2: LGHDT and YNNKEL (reference sequence). CDR3 bases: TGTGCCAGCAGCCGCCGCGGGACAGGGGGCTTTGGGGCAGATACGCAGTATTTT. Residues: CASSRRGTGGFGADTQYF.

This rearrangement joins TRBV11-2 to TRBJ1-2, with unresolved D. The CDR3 is 13 amino acids. V lost 2 bases and J 4 bases, leaving 8 bases between the germline ends. CDR1 and CDR2 from the germline V gene are SGHAT and FQNNGV. CDR3 in DNA: TGTGCCAGCAGCTTATGGCAGTCCTATGGCTACACCTTC. The encoded protein is CASSLWQSYGYTF.

The chain carries TRBV14 and TRBJ2-1; 10 bases match TRBD2. Germline V lookup: CDR1 SGHDN, CDR2 FVKESK. The CDR3 spans 16 residues. J was trimmed by 4 bases and V by 2 bases; bases with no gene match: 5. The CDR3 nucleotides read TGTGCCAGCAGCCAAAAACTAGCGGGGTCATACAATGAGCAGTTCTTC. This sequence encodes CASSQKLAGSYNEQFF.

The genes are TRBV2 and TRBJ1-1; 8 bases align to TRBD1. V dropped 6 bases and J dropped 4; count of bases not matched to a gene: 13. CDR3 length: 16 amino acids. Germline CDR1 reads SNHLY; CDR2 reads FYNNEI. The CDR3 sequence: CASRDRAKDYPTEAFF. The CDR3 DNA follows: TGTGCCAGCAGGGACAGGGCCAAGGATTACCCCACTGAAGCTTTCTTT.

The chain employs TRBV3-1 (or the pseudogene TRBV3-2) and TRBJ2-3; 11 bases map to TRBD2. The CDR3 loop spans 15 amino acids. After removal of 6 bases from V and 5 bases from J, the junction contained 7 bases not matched to a gene. CDR1 LGHDT and CDR2 YNNKEL come from the germline V gene (reference sequence). This CDR3 reads CASRLSGGARDTQYF. The CDR3 nucleotides read TGTGCCAGCAGACTTAGCGGGGGGGCGCGAGATACGCAGTATTTT.

The chain recombines TRBV19 with TRBJ2-1, with D tentatively TRBD1 (7 bases). CDR1 is LNHDA, CDR2 SQIVND, per germline (reference sequence). V dropped 6 bases and J dropped 6 bases, with 15 bases sitting between them. This CDR3 has 14 residues. CDR3 coding DNA: TGTGCCAGTAGCCGAGGGGGGACAGTCAATGAGCAGTTCTTC. It translates to CASSRGGTVNEQFF.

The rearrangement uses TRBV28 and TRBJ2-7, with 7 bases aligning to TRBD1. Trimming at V came to 5 bases and at J to 3 bases, leaving 16 bases not matched to a gene. CDR1 and CDR2 (germline): MDHEN, SYDVKM. The CDR3 runs 17 residues. Written as DNA, the CDR3 is TGTGCCAGCAGTCCACCAGATGACAGGGAAATTAACTACGAGCAGTACTTC. It codes for CASSPPDDREINYEQYF.

This clone was seen more than once but under ten times. The CDR3 DNA is TGTGCCAGCTTAGGGGGCATGGGCACCGGGGAGCTGTTTTTT. This gives the protein CASLGGMGTGELFF. The genes are TRBV3-1 (or the pseudogene TRBV3-2) and TRBJ2-2; 7 positions match TRBD1. V dropped 8 bases and J dropped 4; count of bases not matched to a gene: 7. The CDR3 spans 14 residues. The germline gives CDR1 LGHDT, CDR2 YNNKEL (reference sequence).

V gene TRBV6-2 or TRBV6-3 combines with J gene TRBJ1-1; D is ambiguous. Trimming took off 2 bases at V and 4 bases at J, with 8 bases between the two ends. In germline, CDR1 is MNHEY, CDR2 SVGEGT. The CDR3 sequence is 13 residues long. The CDR3 DNA reads TGTGCCAGCAGTTACAGCTTGTCCACTGAAGCTTTCTTT. It codes for CASSYSLSTEAFF.

The V call is TRBV19, the J call TRBJ1-5; 7 positions match TRBD1. Germline V gene lookup returns CDR1 LNHDA and CDR2 SQIVND (reference sequence). The CDR3 is 14 amino acids. V lost 6 bases, J lost 2 bases, and 4 bases stayed unmatched. This CDR3 is CASRTTGGNQPQHF. Here the CDR3 DNA reads TGTGCCAGTAGGACAACAGGGGGCAATCAGCCCCAGCATTTT.

The V and J genes are TRBV3-1 (or the pseudogene TRBV3-2) and TRBJ2-3, with D tentatively TRBD2 (6 bases). V lost 1 base and J lost 2, with 13 bases in between. Germline V lookup: CDR1 LGHDT, CDR2 YNNKEL (reference sequence). This CDR3 comprises 16 residues. The CDR3 region is CASSQGAEGVTDTQYF. The CDR3, as DNA: TGTGCCAGCAGCCAAGGAGCGGAGGGAGTCACAGATACGCAGTATTTT.

J is TRBJ1-5 and V is TRBV7-8, with TRBD1 identical over 7 bases. CDR3 length: 15 amino acids. V lost 4 bases and J lost 2; bases outside the gene matches: 5. Germline V gene lookup returns CDR1 SGHVS and CDR2 FQNEAQ. CDR3 residues: CASSSFGTGNQPQHF. DNA for the CDR3: TGTGCCAGCAGCTCCTTCGGGACAGGCAATCAGCCCCAGCATTTT. Full variable domain (rest looked up from reference TRBV7-8 and TRBJ1-5): GAGVSQSPRYKVAKRGQDVALRCDPISGHVSLFWYQQALGQGPEFLTYFQNEAQLDKSGLPSDRFFAERPEGSVSTLKIQRTQQEDSAVYLCASSSFGTGNQPQHFGDGTRLSIL.

The chain uses TRBV7-2 and TRBJ1-2; TRBD1 matches at 11 bases. Germline V gene lookup returns CDR1 SGHTA and CDR2 FQGNSA. The CDR3 runs to 17 residues. The junction had 11 bases not matched to a gene; V was cut back by 3 bases and J by 5 bases. The CDR3 sequence: CASSLGMSRDRGYGYTF. Written as DNA, the CDR3 is TGTGCCAGCAGCTTGGGTATGAGCCGGGACAGGGGGTATGGCTACACCTTC.

J is TRBJ2-4 and V is TRBV28; D is perhaps TRBD2 (6 bases). V was cut by 6 bases and J by 0 bases, with 15 bases left in between. The CDR3 loop spans 16 amino acids. Germline V gene lookup returns CDR1 MDHEN and CDR2 SYDVKM. CDR3 bases: TGTGCCAGCAGCCGGACGGGGAGGTTAGCCAAAAACATTCAGTACTTC. Its protein is CASSRTGRLAKNIQYF.

The chain combines TRBV9 with TRBJ1-6; D is possibly TRBD1 (6 bases). The germline gives CDR1 SGDLS, CDR2 YYNGEE. The CDR3 totals 16 residues. Trimming removed 4 bases at V and 9 bases at J, with 20 bases between. The CDR3 loop is CASSSNRELVGSPLHF. Written as DNA, the CDR3 is TGTGCCAGCAGCTCTAACAGGGAGTTAGTAGGTTCACCCCTCCACTTT. Using reference TRBV9 and TRBJ1-6 for the parts outside the CDR3, the full variable domain is DSGVTQTPKHLITATGQRVTLRCSPRSGDLSVYWYQQSLDQGLQFLIQYYNGEERAKGNILERFSAQQFPDLHSELNLSSLELGDSALYFCASSSNRELVGSPLHFGNGTRLTVT.

The chain links TRBV9 to TRBJ1-1; TRBD1 is a possible D gene (5 bases). This CDR3 has 14 amino acids. The germline V gene encodes CDR1 SGDLS and CDR2 YYNGEE. Trimming took off 2 bases at V and 4 bases at J, with 12 bases between the two ends. DNA for the CDR3: TGTGCCAGCAGCGTGGGTTCCCAGGGCACTGAAGCTTTCTTT. Translating gives CASSVGSQGTEAFF.